This TCR beta chain was retrieved from a study of cytomegalovirus exposure and HLA in healthy donors. Points from the study as a whole: There were three CMV-associated chains whose specificity for CMV antigens was confirmed in vitro.

The CDR3 extends over 16 amino acids. Germline CDR1 reads SEHNR; CDR2 reads FQNEAQ (reference sequence). V shed 5 bases, J shed 1 base, and the junction held 5 bases outside the gene matches. With regard to this clone: Its specificity is not known.

A multiplex PCR was run with 60 Vbeta primers and 13 Jbeta primers. TCRdb's copy holds only in-frame clones and misses some; the assay was immunoSEQ multiplex PCR. The repertoire consists of roughly 260,000 clones, with 80% to 90% occurring once and the leading ten covering roughly 2%. The V call is TRBV7-9, the J call TRBJ1-5, with TRBD1 identical over 10 bases. Sample: PBMCs. This clonotype originated in a woman between 35 and 50 years old in good health and CMV-seropositive. The CDR3 loop is CASSQEDRGSNQPQHF. CDR3 in DNA: TGTGCCAGCAGCCAGGAGGACAGGGGGAGCAATCAGCCCCAGCATTTT.